What follows describes a single T cell receptor (beta chain). Its antigen is not identified. This record comes from a study of Ad26.COV2.S vaccination and SARS-CoV-2 variants. Study as a whole: Among those in the COV1001 Ad26.COV2.S trial arm was the donor. Intramuscular Ad26.COV2.S doses were given once or twice, 56 days apart. Study-level points and caveats: Comparability of non-spike TCR breadth was observed across vaccine and placebo recipients.

Per germline, CDR1 MDHEN and CDR2 SYDVKM. Trimming cost V 5 bases and J 13 bases; bases outside gene matches: 12. This CDR3 has 14 residues. Only in-frame clones appear in the TCRdb table, and some are missing; sequencing was by immunoSEQ multiplex PCR. Counted here are 350,000 to 500,000 clones, 80% to 95% occurring once; the ten biggest clones make up roughly 3.9%. The treatment here: some 19 received Ad26.COV2.S at low or high dose, single or two shots; 5 received placebo; per-sample allocation not given. Samples came from day 63 after the first vaccine or placebo injection. Built on an Ad26 vector, the vaccine expressed Wuhan-strain SARS-CoV-2 spike.

The rearrangement uses TRBV28 and TRBJ2-1, with 9 nucleotides matching TRBD1. The material was peripheral blood, obtained in a trial of Ad26.COV2.S vaccine versus placebo. This receptor was taken from a person aged 18-60 years who received the Ad26.COV2.S COVID-19 vaccine or a placebo. This chain's CDR3 is CASSTPQNRGLQFF. The CDR3 DNA reads as TGTGCCAGCAGTACACCCCAAAACAGGGGGCTACAGTTCTTC.